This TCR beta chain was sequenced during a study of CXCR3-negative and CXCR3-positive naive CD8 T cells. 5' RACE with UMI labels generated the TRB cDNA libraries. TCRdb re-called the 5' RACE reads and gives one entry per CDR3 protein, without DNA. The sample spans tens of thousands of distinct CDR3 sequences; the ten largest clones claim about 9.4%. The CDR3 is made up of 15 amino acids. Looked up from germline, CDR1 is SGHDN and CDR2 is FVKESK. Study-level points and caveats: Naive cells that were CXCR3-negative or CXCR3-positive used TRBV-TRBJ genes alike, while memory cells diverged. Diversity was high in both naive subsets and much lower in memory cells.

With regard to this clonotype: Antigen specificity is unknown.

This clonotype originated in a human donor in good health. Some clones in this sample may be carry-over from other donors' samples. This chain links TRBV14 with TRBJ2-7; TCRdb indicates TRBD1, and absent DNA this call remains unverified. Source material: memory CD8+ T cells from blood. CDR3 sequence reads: CASAWSTGADYEQYF.